The next 9 T cell receptor beta chains were all read from a single sample in a study of blood T cell repertoires in COVID-19. The repertoire was sequenced with immunoSEQ multiplex PCR; TCRdb's copy has only in-frame clones and lacks some. This sample has some 200,000 clones, with 87% found just once. Sequencing input: PBMCs or T cells enriched from blood (not recorded which). Source of these receptors: a young woman who had recovered from COVID-19.

The genes are TRBV30 and TRBJ2-4; maybe TRBD1 (6 bases). The length of the CDR3 is 17 residues. V was shortened by 0 bases and J by 1 base, with 16 bases between the two germline ends. Germline V gene data show CDR1 as GTSNPN and CDR2 as SVGIG (reference sequence). CDR3 sequence (DNA): TGTGCCTGGAGTGTAAGGACAGCAACCACGGCCAAAAACATTCAGTACTTC. It codes for CAWSVRTATTAKNIQYF.

DNA for the CDR3: TGTGCCTGGAGTCTTTTCGGGACAGGGACTGGAAACACCATATATTTT. Residues: CAWSLFGTGTGNTIYF. The chain joins TRBV30 to TRBJ1-3; 9 bases fit TRBD1. This CDR3 has 16 amino acids. From germline, CDR1 is GTSNPN and CDR2 SVGIG (reference sequence). V lost 2 bases, J lost 2 bases, and 7 bases stayed unmatched.

The rearrangement uses TRBV19 and TRBJ1-4; perhaps TRBD1 as D (6 bases). CDR3 length equals 13 residues. The V and J ends lost 6 bases and 10 bases respectively, with 15 bases between them. Germline V lookup: CDR1 LNHDA, CDR2 SQIVND (reference sequence). Written as DNA, the CDR3 is TGTGCCAGTAGATTGCAACAGGGCGGAAAACTGTTTTTT. It codes for CASRLQQGGKLFF. The full variable domain, in which reference TRBV19 and TRBJ1-4 provide the parts outside the CDR3, is DGGITQSPKYLFRKEGQNVTLSCEQNLNHDAMYWYRQDPGQGLRLIYYSQIVNDFQKGDIAEGYSVSREKKESFPLTVTSAQKNPTAFYLCASRLQQGGKLFFGSGTQLSVL.

The chain is built from TRBV28 and TRBJ1-2; no definite D call. V was trimmed by 7 bases and J by 8 bases, leaving 17 bases between them. The germline CDR1 and CDR2 sequences are MDHEN and SYDVKM. The CDR3 extends over 13 amino acids. CDR3 residues: CASTSGGRSGYTF. DNA of the CDR3: TGTGCCAGCACCTCGGGAGGGCGGAGCGGCTACACCTTC.

This chain uses TRBV6-5 with TRBJ2-6, with a tentative D call TRBD2 (5 bases). CDR1 is MNHEY and CDR2 is SVGAGI in the germline V gene. The CDR3 extends over 16 amino acids. V was clipped by 2 bases and J by 2 bases, with 10 bases between them. CDR3 DNA sequence: TGTGCCAGCAGTTACCGGGTGCGGGCTGGGGCCAACGTCCTGACTTTC. Encoded protein: CASSYRVRAGANVLTF.

The genes are TRBV4-1 and TRBJ1-2; 7 bases match TRBD1. CDR1 and CDR2 (germline): MGHRA, YSYEKL. Unmatched junction bases numbered 4, after V lost 4 bases and J lost 8 bases. The CDR3 has 12 amino acids. The CDR3 reads CASSLTGEGYTF. In DNA, the CDR3 is TGCGCCAGCAGCCTTACAGGGGAGGGCTACACCTTC.

The chain carries TRBV9 and TRBJ1-2; D is unresolved. The germline gives CDR1 SGDLS, CDR2 YYNGEE. The V end was cut by 0 bases, the J end by 4 bases, with 10 bases between. CDR3 length: 14 residues. CDR3 nucleotide sequence: TGTGCCAGCAGCGTAGGGAACGGACTCTATGGCTACACCTTC. Encoded protein: CASSVGNGLYGYTF.

The rearrangement joins TRBV6-4 to TRBJ2-3, with 10 bases that match TRBD2. CDR3 length: 14 residues. The V segment lost 9 bases and the J segment 5 bases; nucleotides outside the gene matches: 8. Germline CDR1 MRHNA, CDR2 SNTAGT. CDR3 nucleotide sequence: TGTGCCAGTAGGCTAGCGGGAGAAGAAGATACGCAGTATTTT. Protein product: CASRLAGEEDTQYF.

This chain connects TRBV4-1 to TRBJ2-2, with 7 bases that match TRBD2. Germline V gene data show CDR1 as MGHRA and CDR2 as YSYEKL. The CDR3 totals 15 residues. With 5 bases clipped from V and 5 bases from J, the junction kept 8 bases outside the gene matches. The DNA of the CDR3 is TGCGCCAGCAGCGATCCCCTGCGGGGGACCGGGGAGCTGTTTTTT. Protein sequence: CASSDPLRGTGELFF.